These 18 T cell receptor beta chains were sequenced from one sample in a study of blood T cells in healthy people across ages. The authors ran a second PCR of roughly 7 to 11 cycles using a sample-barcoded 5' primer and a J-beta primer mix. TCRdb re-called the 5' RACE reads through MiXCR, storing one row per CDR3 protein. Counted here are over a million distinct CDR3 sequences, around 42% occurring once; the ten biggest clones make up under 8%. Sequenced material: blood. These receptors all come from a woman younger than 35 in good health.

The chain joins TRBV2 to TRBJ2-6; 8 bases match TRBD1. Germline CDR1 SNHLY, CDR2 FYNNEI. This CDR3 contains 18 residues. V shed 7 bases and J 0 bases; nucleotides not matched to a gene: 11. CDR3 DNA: TGTGCCAGCAAAGACGGACAGGGTGCCCTCTCTGGGGCCAACGTCCTGACTTTC. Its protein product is CASKDGQGALSGANVLTF.

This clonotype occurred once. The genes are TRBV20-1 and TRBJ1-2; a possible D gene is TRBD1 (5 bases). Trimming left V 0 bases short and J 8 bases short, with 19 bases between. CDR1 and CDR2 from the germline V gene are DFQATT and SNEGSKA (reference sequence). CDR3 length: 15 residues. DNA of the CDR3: TGCAGTGCTAGAGACTCCCGGGGAGGGGATGAGGGCTACACCTTC. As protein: CSARDSRGGDEGYTF.

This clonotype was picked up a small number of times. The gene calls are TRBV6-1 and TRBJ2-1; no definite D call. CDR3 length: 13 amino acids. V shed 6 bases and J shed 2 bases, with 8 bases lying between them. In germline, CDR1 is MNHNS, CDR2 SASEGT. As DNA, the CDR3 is TGTGCCAGCAGGATAGACCCCTACAATGAGCAGTTCTTC. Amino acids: CASRIDPYNEQFF.

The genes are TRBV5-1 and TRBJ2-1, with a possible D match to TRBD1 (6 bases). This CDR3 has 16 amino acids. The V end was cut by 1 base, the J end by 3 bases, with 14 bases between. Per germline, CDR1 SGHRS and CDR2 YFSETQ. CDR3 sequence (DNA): TGCGCCAGCAGCTTGTCCGTCGCAGGGGACTACAATGAGCAGTTCTTC. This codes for CASSLSVAGDYNEQFF.

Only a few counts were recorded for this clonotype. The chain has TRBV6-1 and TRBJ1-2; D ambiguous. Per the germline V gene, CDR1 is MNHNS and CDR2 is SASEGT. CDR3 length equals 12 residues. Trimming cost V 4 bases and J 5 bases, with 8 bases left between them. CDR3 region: CASSGGWYGYTF. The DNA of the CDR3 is TGTGCCAGCAGTGGGGGATGGTATGGCTACACCTTC.

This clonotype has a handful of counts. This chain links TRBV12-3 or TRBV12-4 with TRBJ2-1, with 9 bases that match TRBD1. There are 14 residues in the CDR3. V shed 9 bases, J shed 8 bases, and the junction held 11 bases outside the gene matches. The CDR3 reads CARGGEDRGHEQFF. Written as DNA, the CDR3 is TGTGCCAGGGGGGGCGAGGACAGGGGACATGAGCAGTTCTTC.

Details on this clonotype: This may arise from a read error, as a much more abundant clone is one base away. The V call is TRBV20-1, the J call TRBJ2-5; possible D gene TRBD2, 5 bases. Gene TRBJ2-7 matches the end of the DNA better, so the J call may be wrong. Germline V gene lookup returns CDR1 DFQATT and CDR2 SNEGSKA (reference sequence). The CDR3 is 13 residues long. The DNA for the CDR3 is TGCAGTGCAAAACGGACTGGCGGCTACGAGCAGTACTTC. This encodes CSAKRTGGYEQYF.

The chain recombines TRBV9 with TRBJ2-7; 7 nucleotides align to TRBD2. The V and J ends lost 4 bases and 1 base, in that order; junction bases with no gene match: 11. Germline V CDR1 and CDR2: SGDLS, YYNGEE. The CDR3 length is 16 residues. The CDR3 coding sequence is TGTGCCAGCAGCCACGATTCGGCGGGGGTGTCCTACGAGCAGTACTTC. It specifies CASSHDSAGVSYEQYF.

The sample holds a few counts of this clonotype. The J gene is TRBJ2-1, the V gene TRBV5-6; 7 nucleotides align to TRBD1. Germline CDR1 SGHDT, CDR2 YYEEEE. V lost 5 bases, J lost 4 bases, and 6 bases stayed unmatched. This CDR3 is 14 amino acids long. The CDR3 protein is CASSSGQVYNEQFF. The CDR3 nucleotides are TGTGCCAGCAGTTCCGGACAGGTTTACAATGAGCAGTTCTTC.

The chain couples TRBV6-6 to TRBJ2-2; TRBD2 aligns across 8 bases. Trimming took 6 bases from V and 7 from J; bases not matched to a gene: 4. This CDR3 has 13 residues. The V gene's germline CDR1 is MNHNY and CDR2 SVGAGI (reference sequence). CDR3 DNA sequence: TGTGCCAGCAGCGGGAGGGCCGGCGGGGAGCTGTTTTTT. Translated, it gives CASSGRAGGELFF.

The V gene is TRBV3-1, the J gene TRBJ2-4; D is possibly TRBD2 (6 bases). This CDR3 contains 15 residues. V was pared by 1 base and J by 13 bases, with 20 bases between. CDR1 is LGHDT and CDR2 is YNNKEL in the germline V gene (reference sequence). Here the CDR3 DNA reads TGTGCCAGCAGCCAAGGGTTAGCGGCTTCGGCGGAGCAGTACTTC. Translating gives CASSQGLAASAEQYF.

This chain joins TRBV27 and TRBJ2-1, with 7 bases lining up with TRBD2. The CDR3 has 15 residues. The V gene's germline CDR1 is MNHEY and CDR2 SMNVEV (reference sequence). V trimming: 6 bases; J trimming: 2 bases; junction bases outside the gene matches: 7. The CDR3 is CASSYTSAAYNEQFF. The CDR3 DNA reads TGTGCCAGCAGCTATACTAGCGCTGCCTACAATGAGCAGTTCTTC.

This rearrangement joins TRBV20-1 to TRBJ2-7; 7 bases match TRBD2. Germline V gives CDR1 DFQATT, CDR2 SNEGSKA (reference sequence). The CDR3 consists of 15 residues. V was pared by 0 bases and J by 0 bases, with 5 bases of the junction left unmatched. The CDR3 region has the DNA TGCAGTGCTAGAGAGTTTAGCGGGTCCTCCTACGAGCAGTACTTC. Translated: CSAREFSGSSYEQYF.

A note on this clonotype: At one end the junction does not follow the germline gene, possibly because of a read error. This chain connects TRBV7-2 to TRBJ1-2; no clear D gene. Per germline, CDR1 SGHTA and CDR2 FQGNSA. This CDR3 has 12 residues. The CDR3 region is CASRLAVSGYTF. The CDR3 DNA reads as TGTGCCAGCAGATTAGCGGTTTCGGGCTACACCTTC.

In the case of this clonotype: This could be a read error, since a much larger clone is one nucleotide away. The CDR3 here is CSVESAGVSETQYF. The CDR3 DNA reads TGCAGCGTTGAGTCAGCGGGAGTTAGTGAGACCCAGTACTTC. The chain couples TRBV29-1 to TRBJ2-5; 8 bases match TRBD2. CDR3 length: 14 residues. V shed 3 bases and J 5 bases; nucleotides not matched to a gene: 8. Germline V gives CDR1 SQVTM, CDR2 ANQGSEA.

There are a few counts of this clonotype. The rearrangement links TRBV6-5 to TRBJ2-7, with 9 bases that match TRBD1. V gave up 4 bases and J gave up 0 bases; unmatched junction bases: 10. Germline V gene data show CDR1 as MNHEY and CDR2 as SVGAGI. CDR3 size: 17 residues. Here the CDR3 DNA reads TGTGCCAGCAGTTCTCCCCACGGGACAGGGAACTCCTACGAGCAGTACTTC. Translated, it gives CASSSPHGTGNSYEQYF.

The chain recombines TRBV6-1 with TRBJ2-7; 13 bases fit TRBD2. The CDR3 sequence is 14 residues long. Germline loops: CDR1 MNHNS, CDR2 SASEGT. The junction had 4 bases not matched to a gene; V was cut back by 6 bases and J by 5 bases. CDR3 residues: CASRWTSGGNEQYF. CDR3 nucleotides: TGTGCCAGCAGGTGGACTAGCGGGGGTAACGAGCAGTACTTC.

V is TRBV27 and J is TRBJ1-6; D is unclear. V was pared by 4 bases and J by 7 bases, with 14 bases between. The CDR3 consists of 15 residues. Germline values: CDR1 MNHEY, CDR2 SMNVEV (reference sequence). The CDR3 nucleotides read TGTGCCAGCAGTTCGTTTACATGGGCAAATTCACCCCTCCACTTT. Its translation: CASSSFTWANSPLHF.